Below, 7 T cell receptor beta chains from the same sample are listed, as sequenced in a study of cytomegalovirus exposure and HLA in healthy donors. Primers included in the PCR were 60 Vbeta and 13 Jbeta primers. Sequenced by immunoSEQ multiplex PCR; TCRdb stores in-frame clones only, minus some. The profile covers a few hundred thousand clones, with approximately 80% appearing a single time and about 3% taken by the ten largest. The sample consisted of PBMCs. These receptors all stem from a man aged 30-40 years in good health and CMV-seronegative.

The chain couples TRBV6-5 to TRBJ2-5, with 9 nucleotides matching TRBD1. The J call is doubtful: the DNA matches TRBJ2-7 better. CDR3 length: 15 amino acids. Germline assignment: CDR1 MNHEY and CDR2 SVGAGI. The CDR3 DNA sequence: TGTGCCAGCAGTTTCGCGAGGACAGGGGCTTACGAGCAGTACTTC. The encoded protein is CASSFARTGAYEQYF.

This chain links TRBV10-1 with TRBJ2-7; a possible D gene is TRBD2 (6 bases). Germline CDR1 and CDR2: WNHNN and SYGVQD (reference sequence). Trimming took 0 bases from V and 3 from J, leaving 9 bases between them. The CDR3 is made up of 14 amino acids. The CDR3 DNA reads as TGCGCCAGCAGTGAGTCTAGCGGAGTCTACGAGCAGTACTTC. Residues: CASSESSGVYEQYF.

Worth noting for this clone: Other DNA sequences within the sample encode an identical CDR3. The rearrangement links TRBV4-1 to TRBJ2-2; D is unclear. The germline V gene has CDR1 MGHRA and CDR2 YSYEKL. V gave up 1 base and J gave up 6 bases, with 12 bases separating them. The CDR3 has 15 residues. The CDR3 sequence: CASSQAPREAGELFF. The CDR3 bases are TGCGCCAGCAGCCAAGCCCCCCGCGAGGCCGGGGAGCTGTTTTTT.

The chain employs TRBV19 and TRBJ2-3, with 9 bases aligning to TRBD1. V lost 4 bases to trimming and J lost 2 bases; unmatched junction nucleotides: 10. Germline CDR1 and CDR2: LNHDA and SQIVND (reference sequence). CDR3 length: 17 residues. CDR3 residues: CASSRGTGQKFTDTQYF. In DNA form, the CDR3 reads TGTGCCAGTAGTAGGGGGACAGGGCAAAAATTCACAGATACGCAGTATTTT.

This chain connects TRBV6-5 to TRBJ1-1, with D unclear. The germline CDR1 and CDR2 sequences are MNHEY and SVGAGI. With 6 bases removed from V and 0 bases from J, the gap between germline ends came to 14 bases. The CDR3 is 15 amino acids. For the CDR3, the DNA is TGTGCCAGCAGATTCCGCGGAGGAGTGAACACTGAAGCTTTCTTT. It is translated as CASRFRGGVNTEAFF.

CDR3 DNA: TGTGCCAGCAGCGTAGATGGGGCAGCTGAAAAACTGTTTTTT. Translating gives CASSVDGAAEKLFF. This chain uses TRBV9 with TRBJ1-4; a possible D gene is TRBD1 (5 bases). The CDR3 loop spans 14 amino acids. V was trimmed by 0 bases and J by 7 bases, leaving 10 bases between them. Germline values: CDR1 SGDLS, CDR2 YYNGEE.

The J gene is TRBJ1-2, the V gene TRBV28; 7 nucleotides line up with TRBD1. Germline V CDR1 and CDR2: MDHEN, SYDVKM. Trimming at V came to 5 bases and at J to 5 bases, leaving 14 bases not matched to a gene. The CDR3 is 16 amino acids. CDR3 sequence: CASSARTGTIGYGYTF. The CDR3 coding sequence is TGTGCCAGCAGTGCCCGGACAGGAACTATAGGTTATGGCTACACCTTC.